Reported below is one T cell receptor beta chain. The data are from a study of metastatic and nonmetastatic thyroid tumors. The wider study: Repertoire comparison spanned blood and tumor or nodule tissue of malignant and benign thyroid patients.

With MiXCR, TCRdb reprocessed the PCR reads. Counted here are about 14,000 clones, 3% to 4.5% occurring once; the ten biggest clones make up about 25%. Trimming cost V 0 bases and J 0 bases, with 8 bases left between them. This CDR3 comprises 14 residues. CDR1 and CDR2 (germline): GTSNPN, SVGIG (reference sequence). No treatment of any kind had been given to any patient before thyroid surgery. The material sequenced was tumor tissue. The rearrangement links TRBV30 to TRBJ1-1, with D uncertain. The source is a female donor with papillary thyroid cancer or a benign thyroid nodule (not recorded which). Some clones in this sample may be carry-over from other donors' samples. The CDR3 DNA sequence: TGTGCCTGGAGTGTAATCCCGGTGAACACTGAAGCTTTCTTT. Translation gives CAWSVIPVNTEAFF.